These T cell receptor beta chains were read from a single sample in a study of blood T cell repertoires in COVID-19. The protocol was immunoSEQ multiplex PCR, while the TCRdb copy is restricted to in-frame clones and leaves out a portion. The sample consists of tens of thousands of clones, 80% to 85% of them appearing once. The sequenced material came from peripheral blood. The origin of the receptors is a human donor in a cohort sampled during active COVID-19. CDR3s include the opening cysteine and the closing phenylalanine or tryptophan. A D gene is named only where the DNA matches it firmly. Part of the rows lack a size; the others show once, few, many or a class for expanded clones.

CDR3 DNA	CDR3 protein	J gene	D gene	V gene	CDR3 length	clone size
TGTGCCAGCAGCCAACTATTTACTGAAGCTTTCTTT	CASSQLFTEAFF	TRBJ1-1	NA	TRBV4-2	12	NA
TGCGCCAGCAGCTTGGGAGGGCAGGGGAGTGGTGAAAAACTGTTTTTT	CASSLGGQGSGEKLFF	TRBJ1-4	NA	TRBV5-1	16	few
TGTGCCAGCTCACCCGAACGGGGTTCGTATGGCTACACCTTC	CASSPERGSYGYTF	TRBJ1-2	NA	TRBV18	14	NA
TGTGCCAGCGGTCAGGGCCTTTATAATTCACCCCTCCACTTT	CASGQGLYNSPLHF	TRBJ1-6	NA	TRBV6-5	14	NA
TGTGCCAGCAGCCTGGGGGGGCGCGAAAAACTGTTTTTT	CASSLGGREKLFF	TRBJ1-4	NA	TRBV12-3/TRBV12-4	13	NA
TGTGCCAGCAGCTTAGGGTCTAGCAAAAACACCGGGGAGCTGTTTTTT	CASSLGSSKNTGELFF	TRBJ2-2	NA	TRBV7-9	16	NA
TGTGCCAGCAGCCTTGGACAGGGTTTCAGGGAGCTGTTTTTT	CASSLGQGFRELFF	TRBJ2-2	TRBD1	TRBV7-9	14	NA
TGTGCCAGCTCACCCTCGACAGGGTTATACAATGAGCAGTTCTTC	CASSPSTGLYNEQFF	TRBJ2-1	TRBD1	TRBV18	15	NA
TGTGCCAGCAGCCAAAAAGGACAGGGGTATTCACCCCTCCACTTT	CASSQKGQGYSPLHF	TRBJ1-6	TRBD1	TRBV3-1/TRBV3-2	15	NA
TGTGCCAGCAGCGCAGGAAGTATGAACACTGAAGCTTTCTTT	CASSAGSMNTEAFF	TRBJ1-1	NA	TRBV9	14	NA
TGTGCCAGTAGTAATTTAGGGGCCGGGAACACTGAAGCTTTCTTT	CASSNLGAGNTEAFF	TRBJ1-1	NA	TRBV19	15	once
TGTGCCAGCAGCTTGACAGATCTTGTCTATGGCTACACCTTC	CASSLTDLVYGYTF	TRBJ1-2	NA	TRBV7-9	14	NA
TGTGCCAGCAGTTCCATGGACAGGGCCCAGTACTTC	CASSSMDRAQYF	TRBJ2-4	TRBD1	TRBV12-3/TRBV12-4	12	NA
TGCAGCGGCCAGACAGGGTGGATATCGGAGTCCTACAATGAGCAGTTCTTC	CSGQTGWISESYNEQFF	TRBJ2-1	TRBD1	TRBV29-1	17	once
TGTGCCAGCAGCACCCCCGTTGGACAGGACTCCTACGAGCAGTACTTC	CASSTPVGQDSYEQYF	TRBJ2-7	TRBD1	TRBV7-6	16	NA
TGTGCCAGCAGCCCAACGGGAGCGGGCACAGATACGCAGTATTTT	CASSPTGAGTDTQYF	TRBJ2-3	NA	TRBV3-1/TRBV3-2	15	few
TGTGCCAGCAGTTTACAGGGGTCTGAAAAACTGTTTTTT	CASSLQGSEKLFF	TRBJ1-4	NA	TRBV27	13	NA
TGTGCCAGCAGTTGGCCAGGGAGGTTAAAAGAGACCCAGTACTTC	CASSWPGRLKETQYF	TRBJ2-5	NA	TRBV2	15	NA
TGTGCCAGCAGTGAAGCTCGACAGGGGATGCGGGGCTACACCTTC	CASSEARQGMRGYTF	TRBJ1-2	TRBD1	TRBV2	15	NA
TGTGCCATCAGGACGGGACAGAACACTGAAGCTTTCTTT	CAIRTGQNTEAFF	TRBJ1-1	NA	TRBV10-3	13	NA
TGTGCCAGCAGCCCCGGGACAGGGAGCAATCAGCCCCAGCATTTT	CASSPGTGSNQPQHF	TRBJ1-5	TRBD1	TRBV11-2	15	NA
TGTGCCAGCAGCCCAAGCGGGGGGATCACAGATACGCAGTATTTT	CASSPSGGITDTQYF	TRBJ2-3	TRBD2	TRBV7-3	15	NA
TGTGCCAGCAGCTCTCCTTCGGGACACCCGAACACCGGGGAGCTGTTTTTT	CASSSPSGHPNTGELFF	TRBJ2-2	NA	TRBV7-3	17	NA
TGTGCCAGTAGCCCGCTGGGACAGGGGGCCTACGAGCAGTACTTC	CASSPLGQGAYEQYF	TRBJ2-7	TRBD1	TRBV19	15	few
TGTGCCAGCAGCTTCCAGTGGGTAGCGGGGGTTCAAGAGACCCAGTACTTC	CASSFQWVAGVQETQYF	TRBJ2-5	TRBD2	TRBV7-9	17	few
TGTGCTAGTGGTTTCCTTCCCGAATCCGACAGGCGGTTGGAGACCCAGTACTTC	CASGFLPESDRRLETQYF	TRBJ2-5	NA	TRBV12-5	18	NA
TGTGCCAGCAGTCCGGACAGGGACTATGGCTACACCTTC	CASSPDRDYGYTF	TRBJ1-2	TRBD1	TRBV5-8	13	NA
TGTGCCAGCACTTCTTTGACAGGGGGCCTTCAGCCCCAGCATTTT	CASTSLTGGLQPQHF	TRBJ1-5	TRBD1	TRBV28	15	NA
TGTGCCAGCTCACCGGGACTCCCCCCCGATACGCAGTATTTT	CASSPGLPPDTQYF	TRBJ2-3	NA	TRBV18	14	NA
TGCGCCAGCAGCCAAGATGCAGGGTCAACCTACGAGCAGTACTTC	CASSQDAGSTYEQYF	TRBJ2-7	NA	TRBV4-1	15	NA
TGTGCCAGCAGTTACTCGAGTAGCGGGGGTGGCCCCTATCAAGAGACCCAGTACTTC	CASSYSSSGGGPYQETQYF	TRBJ2-5	TRBD2	TRBV6-2/TRBV6-3	19	NA
TGTGCCAGCACCAAGGAGGGCGCAGATACGCAGTATTTT	CASTKEGADTQYF	TRBJ2-3	NA	TRBV28	13	NA
TGTGCCAGCAGCCAAGACGGGACAGCTAACACAGATACGCAGTATTTT	CASSQDGTANTDTQYF	TRBJ2-3	TRBD1	TRBV14	16	many
TGCGCCAGCAGCTCTGTATCCTGGCAGGCAGGGGGAAGGTACGAGCAGTACTTC	CASSSVSWQAGGRYEQYF	TRBJ2-7	TRBD1	TRBV5-1	18	NA
TGTGCCAGCAGCCACAGGGATGAGCAGTACTTC	CASSHRDEQYF	TRBJ2-7	NA	TRBV13	11	once
TGTGCCAGCAGTTTCGGGAGGGAAGCTTTCTTT	CASSFGREAFF	TRBJ1-1	NA	TRBV3-1/TRBV3-2	11	NA
TGTGCCAGCAGCCGACCCAGGACAGGGGACACCTACAATGAGCAGTTCTTC	CASSRPRTGDTYNEQFF	TRBJ2-1	TRBD1	TRBV6-6	17	NA
TGTGCCAGCAGCTCCACCGCGGGGGGTTCCTACAATGAGCAGTTCTTC	CASSSTAGGSYNEQFF	TRBJ2-1	TRBD2	TRBV7-2	16	NA
TGTGCCAGCAGCCAAGGACTAGCGGGGGGGCTTGAGCAGTTCTTC	CASSQGLAGGLEQFF	TRBJ2-1	TRBD2	TRBV3-1/TRBV3-2	15	once
TGTGCCAGCAGCCAGACGACAGGGGGCTCGTACGAGCAGTACTTC	CASSQTTGGSYEQYF	TRBJ2-7	TRBD1	TRBV3-1/TRBV3-2	15	NA
TGCGCCAGCAGCTTGGGTGGGCCCCCTAGCACAGATACGCAGTATTTT	CASSLGGPPSTDTQYF	TRBJ2-3	NA	TRBV5-1	16	NA
TGTGCCACCACCCGGTTGGTAGACGGGACAGGGGGAATGGATGGCTACACCTTC	CATTRLVDGTGGMDGYTF	TRBJ1-2	TRBD1	TRBV27	18	NA
TGTGCCAGCTCACCAGGCCCCGGGACAGGGGCCTACGAGCAGTACTTC	CASSPGPGTGAYEQYF	TRBJ2-7	TRBD1	TRBV18	16	NA
TGCAGCGTTGAGAAGGGGGCTTCGGGCACAGATACGCAGTATTTT	CSVEKGASGTDTQYF	TRBJ2-3	TRBD1	TRBV29-1	15	NA
TGTGCCAGCAGTACTGACACGACTGGAAACACCATATATTTT	CASSTDTTGNTIYF	TRBJ1-3	NA	TRBV6-5	14	NA
TGTGCCAGCAGAGGGGACAAGCCCAATGAGCAGTTCTTC	CASRGDKPNEQFF	TRBJ2-1	NA	TRBV3-1/TRBV3-2	13	NA
TGTGCCAGCAGTGATATCTGGAGGGGCGTGAGCTCCTACGAGCAGTACTTC	CASSDIWRGVSSYEQYF	TRBJ2-7	NA	TRBV6-1	17	NA
TGTGCCAGCAGTATTGGACTAGCGGGGGCAGATACGCAGTATTTT	CASSIGLAGADTQYF	TRBJ2-3	TRBD2	TRBV28	15	NA
TGCGCCGAGCCGGGGAGGACCACAGATACGCAGTATTTT	CAEPGRTTDTQYF	TRBJ2-3	NA	TRBV23-1	13	NA
TGCGCCAGCAGCTCCAGAAACTACAATGAGCAGTTCTTC	CASSSRNYNEQFF	TRBJ2-1	NA	TRBV5-1	13	NA
TGTGCCAGCAGTGAAGAAGGAGGTAGTATCCAGTACTTC	CASSEEGGSIQYF	TRBJ2-5	NA	TRBV2	13	NA
TGTGCCAGCAGCTTAAGCCGGGTTCCCTCCTACGAGCAGTACTTC	CASSLSRVPSYEQYF	TRBJ2-7	NA	TRBV11-2	15	once
TGTGCCAGCAGCTTACCTAAAGCGGGGCAGGGTGCTTGGGAGACCCAGTACTTC	CASSLPKAGQGAWETQYF	TRBJ2-5	TRBD2	TRBV7-9	18	NA
TGTGCCAGCAGCCCCGGCGGGGGATATAACTATGGCTACACCTTC	CASSPGGGYNYGYTF	TRBJ1-2	NA	TRBV7-2	15	NA
TGTGCTAGTGGTGGACAGGGAGCCAACACCGGGGAGCTGTTTTTT	CASGGQGANTGELFF	TRBJ2-2	TRBD1	TRBV12-5	15	NA